This entry describes one T cell receptor beta chain. Its antigen remains undetermined. No per-base quality is available; no much larger clone lies one base away. The data derive from a study of CD8 T cells in ankylosing spondylitis (dated by TCRdb to about 2017). For the wider study: The study set out to find disease-linked TCR variants by profiling T cell receptor beta repertoires in ankylosing spondylitis patients and healthy donors. Peripheral blood was sampled, and synovial fluid was also collected from ankylosing spondylitis patients. In total, the full study cohort was made up of roughly 100 healthy donors and roughly 27 ankylosing spondylitis patients. What the authors observed across the whole study: The disease-linked clones were reported as significantly enriched in matched synovial fluid samples from ankylosing spondylitis patients. In peripheral blood, the disease-linked clones were found at relatively low frequencies and had a CD8+ phenotype. Some motif variants were previously reported in synovial fluid and blood of reactive arthritis patients, suggesting common disease-initiation mechanisms. Blood from ankylosing spondylitis patients appeared to be characterized by a TCR beta motif composed of roughly eight highly homologous amino acid variants.

The instrument was an Illumina HiSeq 2500. Quantitative 5'-RACE with molecular barcodes was used to prepare TCR beta libraries. On the authors' methods: A new computational method, built on a probabilistic model of VDJ rearrangement, was used to identify disease-linked TCR variants. In TCRdb, the public reads were trimmed at Q25 with fastp and aligned with MiXCR, with productive beta chains retained. Entries that share a CDR3 protein sequence are merged under the most common genes and DNA. These V and J calls rely on TCRdb rather than the paper's analysis. The sample table shows a few hundred thousand distinct CDR3 sequences, and roughly 10% are seen once. The ten largest clones capture approximately 6.6% of the sample. The TCR was taken from a male donor with ankylosing spondylitis or in good health (not recorded which). The sequencing sample was made of blood, either unsorted or a sorted T cell fraction (not recorded which).

CDR3 sequence: CASSWPGNTGELFF. The nucleotide sequence is given as TGCGCCAGCAGCTGGCCGGGCAACACCGGGGAGCTGTTTTTT. The chain is assembled from TRBV5-1 and TRBJ2-2, with no D gene named confidently. The V and J ends are trimmed by 3 bases and 2 bases, leaving 8 bases between them. From the germline V gene, CDR1 is SGHRS and CDR2 is YFSETQ. The CDR3 runs 14 residues from the cysteine to the phenylalanine. Solely the CDR3 DNA is kept, with 42 bases framed from the first base.